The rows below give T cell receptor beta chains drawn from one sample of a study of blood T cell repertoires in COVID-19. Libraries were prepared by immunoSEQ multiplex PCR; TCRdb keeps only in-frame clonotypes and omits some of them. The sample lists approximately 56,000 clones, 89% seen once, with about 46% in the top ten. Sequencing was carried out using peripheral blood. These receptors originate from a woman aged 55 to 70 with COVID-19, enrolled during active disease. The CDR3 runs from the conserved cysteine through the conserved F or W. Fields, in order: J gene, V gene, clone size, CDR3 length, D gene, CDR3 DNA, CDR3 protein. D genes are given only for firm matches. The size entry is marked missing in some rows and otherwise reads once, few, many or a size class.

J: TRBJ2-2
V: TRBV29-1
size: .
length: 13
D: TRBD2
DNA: TGCAGCGCCTCACGGGAGGCCGCCGGGGAGCTGTTTTTT
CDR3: CSASREAAGELFF

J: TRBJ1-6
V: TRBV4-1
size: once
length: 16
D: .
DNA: TGCGCCAGCAGCCACCCCAGGGTAAACTATAATTCACCCCTCCACTTT
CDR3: CASSHPRVNYNSPLHF

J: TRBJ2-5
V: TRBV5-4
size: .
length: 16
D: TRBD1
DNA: TGTGCCAGCAGCCCCCGGGACAGGAGATCCCAAGAGACCCAGTACTTC
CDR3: CASSPRDRRSQETQYF

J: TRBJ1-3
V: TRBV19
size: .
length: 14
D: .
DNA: TGTGCCAGTAAAGCGGCCTATGCTGGAAACACCATATATTTT
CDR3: CASKAAYAGNTIYF

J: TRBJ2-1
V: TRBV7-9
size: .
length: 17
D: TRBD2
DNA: TGTGCCAGCAGCCCCTCTTTCACTAGCGGGGTTTACAATGAGCAGTTCTTC
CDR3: CASSPSFTSGVYNEQFF

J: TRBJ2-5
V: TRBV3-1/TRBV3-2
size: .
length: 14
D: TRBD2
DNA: TGTGCCAGCAGCCAGGCGGGGGGGGGAGAGACCCAGTACTTC
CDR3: CASSQAGGGETQYF

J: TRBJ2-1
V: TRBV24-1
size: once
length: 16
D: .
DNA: TGTGCCACCAGTACGAGGGCAGGATTAGGCTACAATGAGCAGTTCTTC
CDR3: CATSTRAGLGYNEQFF

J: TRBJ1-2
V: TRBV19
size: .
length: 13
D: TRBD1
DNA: TGTGCCAGTACGGGGACAGGGGTCTATGGCTACACCTTC
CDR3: CASTGTGVYGYTF

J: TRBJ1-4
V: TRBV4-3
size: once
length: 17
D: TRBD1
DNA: TGCGCCAGCAGCCTTTTTGAGTCCGGGACAGGAGATGAAAAACTGTTTTTT
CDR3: CASSLFESGTGDEKLFF

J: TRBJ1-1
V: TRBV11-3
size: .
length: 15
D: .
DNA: TGTGCCAGCAGCTTACAAGGCAGGGTTGACACTGAAGCTTTCTTT
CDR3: CASSLQGRVDTEAFF

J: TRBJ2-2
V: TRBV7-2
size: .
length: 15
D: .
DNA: TGTGCCAGCAGCTTACAACGGGAGCTAACCGGGGAGCTGTTTTTT
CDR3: CASSLQRELTGELFF

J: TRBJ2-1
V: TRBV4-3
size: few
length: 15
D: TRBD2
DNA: TGCGCCAGCAGCCTTATAGCGGGGGGGGTCAATGAGCAGTTCTTC
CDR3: CASSLIAGGVNEQFF

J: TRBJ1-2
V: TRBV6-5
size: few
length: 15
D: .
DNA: TGTGCCAGCAGTTACCAGGGAGGGGGAACCTATGGCTACACCTTC
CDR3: CASSYQGGGTYGYTF

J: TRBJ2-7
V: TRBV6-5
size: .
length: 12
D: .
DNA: TGTGCCAGCAGGACGACACAGGGCGAGCAGTACTTC
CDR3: CASRTTQGEQYF

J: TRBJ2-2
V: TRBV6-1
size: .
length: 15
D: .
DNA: TGTGCCAGCAGTGAGCTTGGAAGGGGTGGCGGGGAGCTGTTTTTT
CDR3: CASSELGRGGGELFF

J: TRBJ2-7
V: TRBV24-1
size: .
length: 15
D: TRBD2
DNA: TGTGCCACCGACCACCGGCGGGAGAGGGAGGACGAGCAGTACTTC
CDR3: CATDHRREREDEQYF

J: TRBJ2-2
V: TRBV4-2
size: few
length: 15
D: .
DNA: TGTGCCAGCAGCCAGATGACAGCGAACACCGGGGAGCTGTTTTTT
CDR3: CASSQMTANTGELFF

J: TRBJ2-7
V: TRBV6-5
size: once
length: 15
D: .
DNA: TGTGCCAGCAGTTACGGGACAATGGGAACCTACGAGCAGTACTTC
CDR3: CASSYGTMGTYEQYF

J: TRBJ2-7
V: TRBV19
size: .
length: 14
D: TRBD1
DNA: TGTGCCAGTAGTCTGGGACAGATCTTCGGCGGGCAGTACTTC
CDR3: CASSLGQIFGGQYF

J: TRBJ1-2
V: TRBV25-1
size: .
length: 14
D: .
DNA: TGTGCCAGCAGTGCCCCACAGGGTGGTTACGGCTACACCTTC
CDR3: CASSAPQGGYGYTF

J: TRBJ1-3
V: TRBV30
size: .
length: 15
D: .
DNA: TGTGCCTGGAGTGGGACACTAAGCTCTGGAAACACCATATATTTT
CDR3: CAWSGTLSSGNTIYF

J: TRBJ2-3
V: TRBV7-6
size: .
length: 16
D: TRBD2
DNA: TGTGCCAGCAGCTCCCTAGCGGGGGGAGCGGGAGATACGCAGTATTTT
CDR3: CASSSLAGGAGDTQYF

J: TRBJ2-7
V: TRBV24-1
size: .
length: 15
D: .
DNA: TGTGCCACCAGTGATCCCGGGACATCTCCCTACGAGCAGTACTTC
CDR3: CATSDPGTSPYEQYF

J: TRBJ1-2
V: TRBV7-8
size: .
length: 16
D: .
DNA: TGTGCCAGCAGCTTAGGGCCGGGACTGGCAGGGTATGGCTACACCTTC
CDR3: CASSLGPGLAGYGYTF

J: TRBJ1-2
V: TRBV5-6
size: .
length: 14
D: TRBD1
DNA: TGTGCCAGCAGCCGGGACAGCTATTTCTATGGCTACACCTTC
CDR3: CASSRDSYFYGYTF

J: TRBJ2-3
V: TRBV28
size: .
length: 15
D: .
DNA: TGTGCCAGCAGTTTAAACTCGGTCAGCACAGATACGCAGTATTTT
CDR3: CASSLNSVSTDTQYF

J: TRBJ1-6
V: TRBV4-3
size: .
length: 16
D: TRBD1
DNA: TGCGCCAGCAGCCAAGCCACAGGGGACTATAATTCACCCCTCCACTTT
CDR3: CASSQATGDYNSPLHF

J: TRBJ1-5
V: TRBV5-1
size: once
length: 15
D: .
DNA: TGCGCCAGCAGCTTGGAGGGCGGGAGCAATCAGCCCCAGCATTTT
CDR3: CASSLEGGSNQPQHF

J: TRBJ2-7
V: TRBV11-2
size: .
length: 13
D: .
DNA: TGTGCCAGCAGGGATTACAGAACCTACGAGCAGTACTTC
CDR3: CASRDYRTYEQYF

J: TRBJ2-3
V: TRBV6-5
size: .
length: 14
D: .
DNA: TGTGCCAGCAGTTACTCGGGCTGGGCAGATACGCAGTATTTT
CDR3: CASSYSGWADTQYF

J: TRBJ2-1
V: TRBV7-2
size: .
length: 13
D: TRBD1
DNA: TGTGCCAGCAGCTTCAACAGGGGGAATGAGCAGTTCTTC
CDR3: CASSFNRGNEQFF

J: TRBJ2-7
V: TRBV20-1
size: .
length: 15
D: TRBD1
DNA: TGCAGTGCCAGTGACCATCGACAGGGGGTCTACGAGCAGTACTTC
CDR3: CSASDHRQGVYEQYF

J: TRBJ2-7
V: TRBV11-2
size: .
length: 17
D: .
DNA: TGTGCCAGCAGCCCCGCGATCCGACACCCACTCTCCTACGAGCAGTACTTC
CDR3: CASSPAIRHPLSYEQYF